What follows are 24 T cell receptor beta chains derived from one specimen sequenced in a study of T cell repertoires in cytomegalovirus infection. MiXCR was run by TCRdb on the reads, yielding one entry per CDR3 protein. The data hold approximately 150,000 distinct CDR3 sequences, with 5% to 6.5% observed a single time. Source material: PBMCs. These receptors were taken from a human donor in good health (CMV status not recorded). Some clones in this sample may be carry-over from other donors' samples.

This chain uses TRBV9 with TRBJ1-1; possibly TRBD1 for D (5 bases). V shed 3 bases and J shed 1 base, with 10 bases lying between them. The germline V gene has CDR1 SGDLS and CDR2 YYNGEE. This CDR3 contains 14 residues. The CDR3: CASSEDIRNTEAFF. In DNA form, the CDR3 reads TGTGCCAGCAGCGAGGACATTCGGAACACTGAAGCTTTCTTT.

This clonotype was found many times. The chain has TRBV12-3 or TRBV12-4 and TRBJ1-1; a possible D gene is TRBD1 (6 bases). Trimming took 3 bases from V and 3 from J, leaving 11 bases between them. The CDR3 totals 14 residues. CDR3 sequence (DNA): TGTGCCAGCAGTTTGCGGACAGACGACACTGAAGCTTTCTTT. Translation: CASSLRTDDTEAFF.

This clonotype was seen more than once but under ten times. The chain uses TRBV12-3 or TRBV12-4 and TRBJ2-2, with D possibly being TRBD2 (6 bases). This CDR3 is built from 14 residues. Deletions cut 2 bases from V and 5 bases from J, with 9 bases between. The CDR3: CASSLMGGTGELFF. The CDR3 DNA is TGTGCCAGCAGTTTAATGGGGGGTACCGGGGAGCTGTTTTTT.

This clonotype was counted many times. V and J are TRBV7-2 and TRBJ2-5; 8 bases match TRBD2. The V and J ends lost 6 bases and 1 base, in that order; junction bases with no gene match: 7. The CDR3 covers 15 residues. Germline V gene lookup returns CDR1 SGHTA and CDR2 FQGNSA. Here the CDR3 DNA reads TGTGCCAGCAGATTTAGCGGGGCATCCCAAGAGACCCAGTACTTC. Its translation: CASRFSGASQETQYF. Filled out from reference TRBV7-2 and TRBJ2-5, the complete variable domain reads GAGVSQSPSNKVTEKGKDVELRCDPISGHTALYWYRQSLGQGLEFLIYFQGNSAPDKSGLPSDRFSAERTGGSVSTLTIQRTQQEDSAVYLCASRFSGASQETQYFGPGTRLLVL.

This clonotype was detected many times. The V call is TRBV28, the J call TRBJ1-2; no clear D. The CDR3 is 15 residues long. Germline values: CDR1 MDHEN, CDR2 SYDVKM. The germline V and J ends were trimmed by 4 bases and 0 bases, with 12 bases remaining between them. The DNA for the CDR3 is TGTGCCAGCAGTTCGGGGAATCCAGCTAACTATGGCTACACCTTC. Translation: CASSSGNPANYGYTF.

This clonotype has just a few counts. The chain links TRBV10-3 to TRBJ2-5; D unclear. Deletions cut 4 bases from V and 2 bases from J, with 8 bases between. The CDR3 has 13 amino acids. Germline V CDR1 and CDR2: ENHRY, SYGVKD. DNA of the CDR3: TGTGCCATCAGTGGGGGTCCTCAAGAGACCCAGTACTTC. Encoded protein: CAISGGPQETQYF.

This clonotype was seen repeatedly, ten times or more. The chain links TRBV12-3 or TRBV12-4 to TRBJ2-1; 15 bases fit TRBD2. V lost 6 bases and J lost 0; bases outside the gene matches: 6. This CDR3 has 18 residues. CDR3 coding DNA: TGTGCCAGCAGAGATGGGACTAGCGGGGGGAGCTCCTACAATGAGCAGTTCTTC. It translates to CASRDGTSGGSSYNEQFF.

There are many counts of this clonotype. The chain links TRBV7-2 to TRBJ1-3, with 8 bases that match TRBD1. Unmatched junction bases numbered 6, after V lost 5 bases and J lost 0 bases. Germline CDR1 reads SGHTA; CDR2 reads FQGNSA. CDR3 length equals 16 residues. The chain's CDR3 is CASSGGTGASGNTIYF. Here the CDR3 DNA reads TGTGCCAGCAGCGGGGGGACAGGTGCCTCTGGAAACACCATATATTTT.

This clonotype was seen ten or more times. The genes are TRBV20-1 and TRBJ1-5; D is possibly TRBD1 (5 bases). Trimming cost V 4 bases and J 0 bases, with 13 bases left between them. The germline CDR1 and CDR2 sequences are DFQATT and SNEGSKA (reference sequence). This CDR3 has 15 residues. CDR3 loop: CSAIDGAYSNQPQHF. For the CDR3, the DNA is TGCAGTGCTATAGATGGGGCCTATAGCAATCAGCCCCAGCATTTT.

This clonotype has ten or more counts. V and J are TRBV9 and TRBJ1-6; no firm D call. The V gene lost 2 bases and the J gene lost 9 bases, with 12 bases spanning the gap. The CDR3 runs to 14 residues. CDR1 SGDLS and CDR2 YYNGEE come from the germline V gene. CDR3 residues: CASSVYQIGSPLHF. The CDR3 region has the DNA TGTGCCAGCAGCGTCTACCAGATTGGTTCACCCCTCCACTTT.

This clonotype has at least ten counts. V gene TRBV10-3 combines with J gene TRBJ1-6, with D possibly TRBD1 on 6 matching bases. Germline lookup yields CDR1 ENHRY and CDR2 SYGVKD. V was trimmed by 5 bases and J by 2 bases, leaving 16 bases between them. The CDR3 is 17 residues long. CDR3 nucleotides: TGTGCCATCAGTCGGGGGCCCACGAGGGCCTATAATTCACCCCTCCACTTT. As protein: CAISRGPTRAYNSPLHF.

This clonotype was seen repeatedly, ten times or more. The rearrangement uses TRBV7-2 and TRBJ2-5, with 10 bases identical to TRBD1. V shed 9 bases, J shed 5 bases, and the junction held 6 bases outside the gene matches. CDR3 length: 13 residues. Germline V gives CDR1 SGHTA, CDR2 FQGNSA. The CDR3 DNA reads TGTGCCAGTCGGAGGGGACAGGGGGAGACCCAGTACTTC. As protein: CASRRGQGETQYF.

The table lists this clonotype with many counts. The chain is built from TRBV6-2 or TRBV6-3 and TRBJ2-7; D perhaps matches TRBD2 (6 bases). Trimming removed 9 bases at V and 0 bases at J, with 15 bases between. The CDR3 sequence is 14 residues long. Germline CDR1 reads MNHEY; CDR2 reads SVGEGT. The CDR3 spells CASRYGGSSYEQYF. The CDR3 DNA is TGTGCCAGTCGATACGGGGGATCCTCCTACGAGCAGTACTTC.

In regard to this clonotype: Sequence at one end of the junction differs from germline and may be a read error. The rearrangement joins TRBV7-2 to TRBJ1-6; no definite D call. CDR1 and CDR2 (germline): SGHTA, FQGNSA. The CDR3 is made up of 16 amino acids. The CDR3 loop is CACSSPQLGESSPLHF. CDR3 bases: TGTGCCTGCAGTTCCCCCCAACTTGGGGAAAGTTCACCCCTCCACTTT.

This clonotype has ten or more counts. This sequence joins TRBV7-2 and TRBJ2-1; 10 bases are a match to TRBD2. Germline V gene sequence: CDR1 SGHTA, CDR2 FQGNSA. V shed 5 bases and J 9 bases; nucleotides not matched to a gene: 10. CDR3 length: 15 residues. The CDR3 nucleotides read TGTGCCAGCAGCCCCCGGCTAGCGGGGGCGGGTGAGCAGTTCTTC. Residues: CASSPRLAGAGEQFF.

This clonotype was found a few times. V gene TRBV18 combines with J gene TRBJ1-3; D unclear. Germline-derived CDR1 and CDR2 are KGHSH and LQKENI. The CDR3 spans 17 residues. The V end was cut by 6 bases, the J end by 0 bases, with 18 bases between. CDR3: CASSARSVQNSGNTIYF. CDR3 coding DNA: TGTGCCAGCTCCGCCCGGAGTGTGCAGAACTCTGGAAACACCATATATTTT.

Ten or more counts support this clonotype. The genes are TRBV7-2 and TRBJ1-2; the D is unclear. With 1 base removed from V and 6 bases from J, the gap between germline ends came to 9 bases. Germline-derived CDR1 and CDR2 are SGHTA and FQGNSA. The CDR3 has 13 residues. The chain's CDR3 is CASSLVGTDGYTF. In DNA, the CDR3 is TGTGCCAGCAGCTTAGTGGGAACGGATGGCTACACCTTC.

CDR3 nucleotides: TGTGCCAGCCAACTAGGGTTGGAGACCCAGTACTTC. Protein sequence: CASQLGLETQYF. V and J are TRBV2 and TRBJ2-5; TRBD2 might be the D (5 bases). CDR1 and CDR2 from the germline V gene are SNHLY and FYNNEI. The V gene lost 8 bases and the J gene lost 5 bases, with 12 bases spanning the gap. CDR3 length: 12 amino acids.

The chain recombines TRBV5-1 with TRBJ2-1; 8 nucleotides align to TRBD1. The germline V gene encodes CDR1 SGHRS and CDR2 YFSETQ. After removal of 1 base from V and 5 bases from J, the junction contained 5 bases not matched to a gene. The CDR3 consists of 15 residues. The chain's CDR3 is CASSLMTGENNEQFF. In DNA, the CDR3 is TGCGCCAGCAGCTTGATGACAGGGGAGAACAATGAGCAGTTCTTC.

Ten or more counts support this clonotype. The chain uses TRBV7-2 and TRBJ2-1; 7 bases are shared with TRBD2. V lost 3 bases to trimming and J lost 0 bases; unmatched junction nucleotides: 2. Germline CDR1 is SGHTA and CDR2 is FQGNSA. This CDR3 comprises 15 residues. The CDR3 nucleotides read TGTGCCAGCAGCTTGAGCGGGAACTCCTACAATGAGCAGTTCTTC. Residues: CASSLSGNSYNEQFF.

This clonotype has ten or more counts. This rearrangement joins TRBV2 to TRBJ1-5; D unclear. CDR1 is SNHLY and CDR2 is FYNNEI in the germline V gene. This CDR3 has 18 residues. The V end was cut by 2 bases, the J end by 0 bases, with 17 bases between. The CDR3: CASSEIIGRDYSNQPQHF. CDR3 nucleotides: TGTGCCAGCAGTGAAATCATCGGCAGAGATTATAGCAATCAGCCCCAGCATTTT.

This clonotype showed up many times. The chain joins TRBV7-2 to TRBJ1-1; D is possibly TRBD1 (5 bases). The CDR3 extends over 13 amino acids. Germline lookup yields CDR1 SGHTA and CDR2 FQGNSA. V lost 0 bases, J lost 6 bases, and 8 bases lay in between. As DNA, the CDR3 is TGTGCCAGCAGCTTAGCCAGGGTTGCTGAAGCTTTCTTT. As protein: CASSLARVAEAFF. Full variable domain (outside the CDR3, taken from reference TRBV7-2 and TRBJ1-1): GAGVSQSPSNKVTEKGKDVELRCDPISGHTALYWYRQSLGQGLEFLIYFQGNSAPDKSGLPSDRFSAERTGGSVSTLTIQRTQQEDSAVYLCASSLARVAEAFFGQGTRLTVV.

This clonotype was recorded at least ten times. The chain has TRBV5-5 and TRBJ2-1; 9 bases fit TRBD2. The germline V gene has CDR1 SGHKS and CDR2 YYEKEE (reference sequence). This CDR3 is 15 amino acids long. Unmatched junction bases numbered 5, after V lost 5 bases and J lost 2 bases. The CDR3 DNA is TGTGCCAGCAGTGCCTTAGCGGGGGCCTACAATGAGCAGTTCTTC. This encodes CASSALAGAYNEQFF.

This rearrangement joins TRBV29-1 to TRBJ1-4; unclear D gene. Germline CDR1 and CDR2: SQVTM and ANQGSEA. V shed 1 base and J shed 5 bases, with 2 bases lying between them. The CDR3 is made up of 11 amino acids. CDR3 coding DNA: TGCAGCGTTGAAGCGAATGAAAAACTGTTTTTT. This codes for CSVEANEKLFF.